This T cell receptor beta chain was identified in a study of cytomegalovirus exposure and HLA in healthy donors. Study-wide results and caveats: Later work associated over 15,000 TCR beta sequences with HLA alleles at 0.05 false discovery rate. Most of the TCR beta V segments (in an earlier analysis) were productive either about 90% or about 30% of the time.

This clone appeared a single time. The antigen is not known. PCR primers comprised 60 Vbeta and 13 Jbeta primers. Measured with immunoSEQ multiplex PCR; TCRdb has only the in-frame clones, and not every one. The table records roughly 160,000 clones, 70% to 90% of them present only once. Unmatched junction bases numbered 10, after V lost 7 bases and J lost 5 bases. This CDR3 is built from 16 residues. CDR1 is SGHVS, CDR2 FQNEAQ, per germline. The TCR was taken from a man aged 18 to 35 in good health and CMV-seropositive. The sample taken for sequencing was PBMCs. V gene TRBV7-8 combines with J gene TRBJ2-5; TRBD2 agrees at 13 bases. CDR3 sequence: CASIPTGLAGFETQYF. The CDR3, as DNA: TGTGCCAGCATCCCGACGGGACTAGCGGGGTTCGAGACCCAGTACTTC.